These 7 T cell receptor beta chains were all obtained from the same sample, sequenced in a study of molecular identifiers for immune sequencing clone quantification. Each CDR3 protein gets one entry after TCRdb re-called the PCR reads with MiXCR. The table shows under 800,000 distinct CDR3 sequences, with around 25% occurring only once. Input material: naive CD8+ T cells from blood, with Jurkat cell RNA spiked in. Subset described: FACS-sorted CD8+CD4-CCR7+CD45RA+ naive T cells. All receptors derive from a human donor in good health. Some libraries in this study had Jurkat cell RNA spiked in.

This clonotype was observed a handful of times. The chain links TRBV30 to TRBJ2-7; D remains ambiguous. Germline V gene sequence: CDR1 GTSNPN, CDR2 SVGIG (reference sequence). There are 17 residues in the CDR3. Trimming removed 2 bases at V and 2 bases at J, with 22 bases between. The DNA of the CDR3 is TGTGCCTGGAGTCACAAGTCTGGATGGGGAACTACCTACGAGCAGTACTTC. Residues: CAWSHKSGWGTTYEQYF.

The chain links TRBV21-1 to TRBJ2-7; the table's D call TRBD1 went unverified against the DNA. TRBV21-1 is a known pseudogene. There are 14 residues in the CDR3. CDR3 DNA: TGTGCCAGCCTTCCTGACAGGGAGCACTACGAGCAGTACTTC. It translates to CASLPDREHYEQYF.

The table lists this clonotype with a few counts. The chain carries TRBV28 and TRBJ2-7; no firm D call. Trimming stripped 4 bases from V and 6 bases from J, with 10 bases between. This CDR3 spans 12 amino acids. Per the germline V gene, CDR1 is MDHEN and CDR2 is SYDVKM. The CDR3 reads CASSSPPPEQYF. The CDR3 nucleotides are TGTGCCAGCAGTTCCCCCCCCCCCGAGCAGTACTTC.

There are many counts of this clonotype. The chain uses TRBV12-3 or TRBV12-4 and TRBJ2-7, with D possibly TRBD2 on 5 matching bases. The germline V and J ends were trimmed by 1 base and 6 bases, with 10 bases remaining between them. The length of the CDR3 is 13 residues. Here the CDR3 reads CASSLEGSVEQYF. DNA for the CDR3: TGTGCCAGCAGTTTAGAGGGTAGCGTCGAGCAGTACTTC.

This clonotype was counted a few times. The rearrangement links TRBV7-6 to TRBJ1-4; the match to TRBD1 covers 9 bases. Trimming removed 4 bases from V and 7 bases from J; junction bases left unmatched: 10. Germline V gene data show CDR1 as SGHVS and CDR2 as FNYEAQ. This CDR3 has 16 residues. DNA for the CDR3: TGTGCCAGCAGCTCACCGGGACAGGGCTTTCCTGAAAAACTGTTTTTT. This codes for CASSSPGQGFPEKLFF.

The rearrangement links TRBV28 to TRBJ2-5; 9 bases are shared with TRBD1. The length of the CDR3 is 15 residues. Germline CDR1 MDHEN, CDR2 SYDVKM. V lost 6 bases to trimming and J lost 5 bases; unmatched junction nucleotides: 10. The CDR3 DNA is TGTGCCAGCAGCCACTCTCGGGACAGGGTTGAGACCCAGTACTTC. It yields the protein CASSHSRDRVETQYF.

This clonotype was counted a few times. The chain joins TRBV12-5 to TRBJ2-7; D is unresolved. Germline assignment: CDR1 LGHNT and CDR2 FRNRAP. Trimming cost V 3 bases and J 0 bases, with 3 bases left between them. CDR3 size: 12 residues. CDR3 bases: TGTGCTAGTGGTTTCTCCTCCTACGAGCAGTACTTC. As protein: CASGFSSYEQYF.